The 11 T cell receptor beta chains in this list originate from one sample, sequenced in a study of beta chain features in type 1 diabetes. Expressed TCRB transcripts were sequenced because the entire RNA isolate underwent reverse transcription. The repertoire was sequenced with immunoSEQ multiplex PCR; TCRdb's copy has only in-frame clones and lacks some. The sample has some 410,000 clones, about an eighth seen once. Sequencing was done on a sample of naive CD4+ T cells from blood. All receptors come from a woman aged 18-30 years in good health.

This sequence joins TRBV14 and TRBJ2-1; 10 bases match TRBD2. The germline V gene encodes CDR1 SGHDN and CDR2 FVKESK. V shed 5 bases, J shed 8 bases, and the junction held 12 bases outside the gene matches. The CDR3 is 16 residues long. CDR3 bases: TGTGCCAGCAGCGTCCCGGGAGCGGGGGGGCAGCATGAGCAGTTCTTC. The encoded protein is CASSVPGAGGQHEQFF.

The genes are TRBV9 and TRBJ1-4; D remains unclear. Germline CDR1 and CDR2: SGDLS and YYNGEE. The CDR3 length is 14 residues. Trimming left V 0 bases short and J 8 bases short, with 11 bases between. The CDR3 is CASSVGIGGEKLFF. In DNA, the CDR3 is TGTGCCAGCAGCGTAGGAATAGGTGGAGAAAAACTGTTTTTT.

V and J are TRBV2 and TRBJ2-5; D is uncertain. The germline V and J ends were trimmed by 7 bases and 5 bases, with 17 bases remaining between them. The CDR3 spans 14 residues. Germline V lookup: CDR1 SNHLY, CDR2 FYNNEI. CDR3 coding DNA: TGTGCCAGCACGCCCTGGGTTATGTGGGAGACCCAGTACTTC. It specifies CASTPWVMWETQYF.

This clone was detected only a few times. This chain joins TRBV10-3 and TRBJ2-7; TRBD1 might be the D (5 bases). CDR3 length equals 14 residues. Trimming took 0 bases from V and 3 from J, leaving 9 bases between them. CDR1 and CDR2 from the germline V gene are ENHRY and SYGVKD. The CDR3 reads CAISESGRDYEQYF. As DNA, the CDR3 is TGTGCCATCAGTGAGTCCGGCAGGGACTACGAGCAGTACTTC.

The genes are TRBV2 and TRBJ1-4; 9 bases are a match to TRBD1. Germline lookup yields CDR1 SNHLY and CDR2 FYNNEI. The CDR3 extends over 15 amino acids. The V segment lost 7 bases and the J segment 5 bases; nucleotides outside the gene matches: 8. The CDR3 nucleotides are TGTGCCAGCAAACTAGGACAGGGGATGAATGAAAAACTGTTTTTT. Residues: CASKLGQGMNEKLFF.

The chain combines TRBV19 with TRBJ2-7; D possibly corresponds to TRBD1 (5 bases). The CDR3 runs 14 residues. V lost 8 bases, J lost 2 bases, and 16 bases lay in between. The germline V gene encodes CDR1 LNHDA and CDR2 SQIVND (reference sequence). In DNA, the CDR3 is TGTGCCAGTTCCCCAGCAGGGATAACCTACGAGCAGTACTTC. Its translation: CASSPAGITYEQYF.

Only a few counts were recorded for this clone. The chain carries TRBV7-8 and TRBJ2-7, with unresolved D. Trimming shortened V by 5 bases and J by 3 bases, and 14 bases separated the two germline ends. This CDR3 comprises 14 residues. The germline V gene has CDR1 SGHVS and CDR2 FQNEAQ. This CDR3 is CASSLGGVLYEQYV. For the CDR3, the DNA is TGTGCCAGCAGCCTCGGCGGAGTACTCTACGAGCAGTACGTC.

This clone showed up just a few times. The chain couples TRBV5-4 to TRBJ2-3; 13 nucleotides match TRBD2. V trimming: 3 bases; J trimming: 3 bases; junction bases outside the gene matches: 4. In germline, CDR1 is SGHNT, CDR2 YYREEE (reference sequence). CDR3 length: 16 residues. Here the CDR3 DNA reads TGTGCCAGCAGCTGGGGACTAGCGGGGCAAACAGATACGCAGTATTTT. Its translation is CASSWGLAGQTDTQYF.

This clone appeared a few times. V and J are TRBV11-1 and TRBJ2-7; D call uncertain. CDR3 length: 13 residues. Germline V gives CDR1 SGHAT, CDR2 FQDESV (reference sequence). The V and J ends lost 1 base and 6 bases respectively, with 10 bases between them. In DNA, the CDR3 is TGTGCCAGCAGCTTAGATGGGGTTGGCGAGCAGTACTTC. Its protein is CASSLDGVGEQYF.

A few counts support this clone. This chain joins TRBV4-1 and TRBJ1-2; D remains unclear. Germline V gene data show CDR1 as MGHRA and CDR2 as YSYEKL. The CDR3 has 13 amino acids. Trimming pared 0 bases from V and 4 bases from J, leaving 6 bases between. The CDR3 here is CASSQDDGYGYTF. In DNA form, the CDR3 reads TGCGCCAGCAGCCAAGACGATGGCTATGGCTACACCTTC.

CDR3 loop: CASSPGTGTEQYF. As DNA, the CDR3 is TGCGCCAGCAGCCCCGGGACAGGCACCGAGCAGTACTTC. The chain joins TRBV5-1 to TRBJ2-7, with 8 bases lining up with TRBD1. The CDR3 has 13 residues. With 4 bases clipped from V and 6 bases from J, the junction kept 6 bases outside the gene matches. Per the germline V gene, CDR1 is SGHRS and CDR2 is YFSETQ.